These 20 T cell receptor beta chains originate from one sample sequenced in a study of Ad26.COV2.S vaccination and SARS-CoV-2 variants. Sequencing was performed with immunoSEQ multiplex PCR; in TCRdb, only in-frame clones are kept and a portion is missing. This sample yields about 480,000 clones, of which around nine tenths are seen a single time; 13% belongs to the top ten. The treatment was: about 20 received Ad26.COV2.S at low or high dose, single or two shots; about 5 received placebo; per-sample allocation not given. The investigators took samples on day 63 after the first vaccine or placebo injection. The specimen was peripheral blood, collected in a trial of Ad26.COV2.S vaccine versus placebo. Receptors originate from a person aged 18-60 years who received the Ad26.COV2.S COVID-19 vaccine or a placebo.

The V and J genes are TRBV28 and TRBJ2-4; 7 nucleotides agree with TRBD2. The CDR3 runs 21 residues. V gave up 4 bases and J gave up 1 base; unmatched junction bases: 22. Germline V lookup: CDR1 MDHEN, CDR2 SYDVKM. In DNA, the CDR3 is TGTGCCAGCAGTTCCCTCGAGATCACGGGGGGAGTCACCCGGGCCAAAAACATTCAGTACTTC. This translates into CASSSLEITGGVTRAKNIQYF.

The chain couples TRBV6-1 to TRBJ2-6; 9 nucleotides agree with TRBD1. Germline V lookup: CDR1 MNHNS, CDR2 SASEGT. The V segment lost 4 bases and the J segment 1 base; nucleotides outside the gene matches: 8. The CDR3 loop spans 18 amino acids. CDR3 in DNA: TGTGCCAGCAGTGTTCTGGGACAGGGTTTTTCTGGGGCCAACGTCCTGACTTTC. As protein: CASSVLGQGFSGANVLTF.

The chain couples TRBV6-6 to TRBJ1-4, with D perhaps matching TRBD1 (5 bases). Trimming took off 8 bases at V and 4 bases at J, with 14 bases between the two ends. The CDR3 is made up of 14 amino acids. Germline CDR1 reads MNHNY; CDR2 reads SVGAGI (reference sequence). CDR3 nucleotide sequence: TGTGCCAGCTTTAGGGAGAGGGGTAATGAAAAACTGTTTTTT. This translates into CASFRERGNEKLFF.

This chain uses TRBV6-6 with TRBJ2-7, with D maybe TRBD1 (6 bases). V gave up 5 bases and J gave up 7 bases, with 21 bases separating them. CDR3 size: 15 residues. Germline assignment: CDR1 MNHNY and CDR2 SVGAGI (reference sequence). CDR3: CASSPGQFGVWEQYF. CDR3 nucleotides: TGTGCCAGCAGTCCCGGACAGTTTGGGGTCTGGGAGCAGTACTTC.

The genes are TRBV28 and TRBJ1-1; D uncertain. Between the trimmed V and J ends, which lost 5 bases and 8 bases, there was a span of 15 bases. The CDR3 extends over 13 amino acids. Germline-derived CDR1 and CDR2 are MDHEN and SYDVKM. Here the CDR3 reads CASSTPGLPEAFF. CDR3 bases: TGTGCCAGCAGTACCCCTGGGCTACCCGAAGCTTTCTTT.

The V gene is TRBV28, the J gene TRBJ1-5; the match to TRBD1 covers 7 bases. The CDR3 has 14 amino acids. Germline loops: CDR1 MDHEN, CDR2 SYDVKM. The V and J ends lost 3 bases and 6 bases, in that order; junction bases with no gene match: 5. The CDR3 protein is CASSFRGLGQPQHF. CDR3 bases: TGTGCCAGCAGTTTTAGGGGGCTGGGTCAGCCCCAGCATTTT.

The CDR3 sequence: CAWSKGRETRYEQYF. The CDR3 nucleotides are TGTGCCTGGAGTAAAGGGCGGGAGACACGCTACGAGCAGTACTTC. The chain is built from TRBV30 and TRBJ2-7, with 7 bases aligning to TRBD2. CDR1 and CDR2 from the germline V gene are GTSNPN and SVGIG (reference sequence). Losses at the gene ends were 2 bases for V and 3 bases for J; bases not matched to a gene: 10. The CDR3 has 15 residues.

The chain has TRBV28 and TRBJ1-1; perhaps TRBD1 as D (5 bases). V was cut by 3 bases and J by 14 bases, with 13 bases left in between. Germline-derived CDR1 and CDR2 are MDHEN and SYDVKM. The CDR3 extends over 11 amino acids. The CDR3 sequence: CASSFGGGVFF. DNA for the CDR3: TGTGCCAGCAGTTTTGGGGGAGGGGTCTTCTTT.

J is TRBJ2-6 and V is TRBV14; the D is unclear. V lost 0 bases and J lost 6, with 6 bases in between. From germline, CDR1 is SGHDN and CDR2 FVKESK. This CDR3 is 14 amino acids long. The CDR3 loop reads CASSQDALANVLTF. As DNA, the CDR3 is TGTGCCAGCAGCCAAGATGCCCTGGCCAACGTCCTGACTTTC.

The chain couples TRBV4-1 to TRBJ1-4, with D possibly TRBD1 on 5 matching bases. Germline-derived CDR1 and CDR2 are MGHRA and YSYEKL. This CDR3 contains 16 residues. V lost 0 bases to trimming and J lost 8 bases, with 16 bases between them. CDR3 residues: CASSQDGGAESEKLFF. The CDR3 DNA reads TGCGCCAGCAGCCAAGATGGAGGGGCAGAGAGCGAAAAACTGTTTTTT.

V usage is TRBV7-2 and J usage is TRBJ2-7; 7 bases align to TRBD1. The germline CDR1 and CDR2 sequences are SGHTA and FQGNSA. V gave up 4 bases and J gave up 5 bases; unmatched junction bases: 8. CDR3 length: 14 residues. CDR3 in amino acids: CASSSPTGRDEQYF. The CDR3, as DNA: TGTGCCAGCAGCTCTCCGACAGGGCGCGACGAGCAGTACTTC.

The chain is built from TRBV6-2 or TRBV6-3 and TRBJ1-5; the D gene is possibly TRBD1 (5 bases). The ends were cut back, 5 bases at V and 0 bases at J, with 8 bases in the middle. The CDR3 sequence is 14 residues long. Germline V gene sequence: CDR1 MNHEY, CDR2 SVGEGT. CDR3 coding DNA: TGTGCCAGCAGTCCCCAGGGTAGCAATCAGCCCCAGCATTTT. Protein sequence: CASSPQGSNQPQHF.

The gene calls are TRBV9 and TRBJ1-2, with a tentative D call TRBD1 (5 bases). Trimming took off 3 bases at V and 0 bases at J, with 9 bases between the two ends. Germline V gene sequence: CDR1 SGDLS, CDR2 YYNGEE. The CDR3 has 14 amino acids. The CDR3 bases are TGTGCCAGCAGCGCGGGGGTGTCTAACTATGGCTACACCTTC. This encodes CASSAGVSNYGYTF. Full variable domain (outside the CDR3, taken from reference TRBV9 and TRBJ1-2): DSGVTQTPKHLITATGQRVTLRCSPRSGDLSVYWYQQSLDQGLQFLIQYYNGEERAKGNILERFSAQQFPDLHSELNLSSLELGDSALYFCASSAGVSNYGYTFGSGTRLTVV.

This clone was observed once. The V call is TRBV18, the J call TRBJ1-1, with D possibly matching TRBD1 (5 bases). The V gene lost 3 bases and the J gene lost 8 bases, with 19 bases spanning the gap. There are 15 residues in the CDR3. Germline V gene lookup returns CDR1 KGHSH and CDR2 LQKENI. The CDR3 region has the DNA TGTGCCAGCTCACCCCTATGGGGGGGGATTGAGGAAGCTTTCTTT. Translation: CASSPLWGGIEEAFF.

This chain joins TRBV19 and TRBJ1-1; 7 bases are a match to TRBD1. V shed 4 bases, J shed 1 base, and the junction held 6 bases outside the gene matches. The CDR3 extends over 15 amino acids. Germline CDR1 is LNHDA and CDR2 is SQIVND (reference sequence). The CDR3 region has the DNA TGTGCCAGTAGTAACCGACAGGGAGGGAACACTGAAGCTTTCTTT. Amino acids: CASSNRQGGNTEAFF.

This chain links TRBV28 with TRBJ1-1, with a tentative D call TRBD1 (5 bases). This CDR3 region has 15 residues. V dropped 4 bases and J dropped 1 base, with 13 bases sitting between them. CDR1 is MDHEN and CDR2 is SYDVKM in the germline V gene. CDR3 residues: CASSSPTTGNTEAFF. The DNA of the CDR3 is TGTGCCAGCAGTTCCCCCACCACAGGGAACACTGAAGCTTTCTTT.

The chain uses TRBV7-9 and TRBJ2-3; 9 bases line up with TRBD1. V gave up 4 bases and J gave up 2 bases; unmatched junction bases: 7. Germline assignment: CDR1 SEHNR and CDR2 FQNEAQ (reference sequence). This CDR3 region has 16 residues. CDR3 sequence (DNA): TGTGCCAGCAGCTCCTGGACAGGGGTGACCACAGATACGCAGTATTTT. Its protein product is CASSSWTGVTTDTQYF.

The chain has TRBV4-2 and TRBJ1-3, with TRBD1 identical over 8 bases. The CDR3 runs 15 residues. The V and J ends lost 1 base and 5 bases, in that order; junction bases with no gene match: 4. Germline V lookup: CDR1 LGHNA, CDR2 YNFKEQ. The CDR3 reads CASSQGTGQRNTIYF. The DNA of the CDR3 is TGTGCCAGCAGCCAAGGGACAGGGCAAAGAAACACCATATATTTT.

The CDR3: CASSKQSSYGYTF. The CDR3 nucleotides are TGTGCCAGTAGCAAACAGTCGAGTTATGGCTACACCTTC. V usage is TRBV19 and J usage is TRBJ1-2; D is unclear. V lost 6 bases and J 5 bases, leaving 13 bases between the germline ends. From germline, CDR1 is LNHDA and CDR2 SQIVND (reference sequence). The CDR3 loop spans 13 amino acids.

The J gene is TRBJ2-1, the V gene TRBV6-2 or TRBV6-3, with TRBD2 matching 8 bases. The germline gives CDR1 MNHEY, CDR2 SVGEGT. This CDR3 is 15 amino acids long. The V gene end was trimmed by 5 bases and the J gene end by 2 bases; junction bases not matched to a gene: 5. CDR3 sequence: CASSPSGSAYNEQFF. The DNA of the CDR3 is TGTGCCAGCAGTCCAAGCGGGAGCGCCTACAATGAGCAGTTCTTC.